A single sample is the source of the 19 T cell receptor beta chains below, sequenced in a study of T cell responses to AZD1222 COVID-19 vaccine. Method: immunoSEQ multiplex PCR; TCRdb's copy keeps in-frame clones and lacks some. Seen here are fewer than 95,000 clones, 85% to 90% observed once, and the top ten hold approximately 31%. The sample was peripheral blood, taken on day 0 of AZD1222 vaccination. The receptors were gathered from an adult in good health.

CDR3: CASSLGPSDTGELFF. Written as DNA, the CDR3 is TGTGCCAGCAGTCTAGGCCCTTCGGACACCGGGGAGCTGTTTTTT. The V and J genes are TRBV27 and TRBJ2-2; D is ambiguous. V lost 5 bases, J lost 3 bases, and 13 bases lay in between. The length of the CDR3 is 15 residues. CDR1 and CDR2 from the germline V gene are MNHEY and SMNVEV (reference sequence).

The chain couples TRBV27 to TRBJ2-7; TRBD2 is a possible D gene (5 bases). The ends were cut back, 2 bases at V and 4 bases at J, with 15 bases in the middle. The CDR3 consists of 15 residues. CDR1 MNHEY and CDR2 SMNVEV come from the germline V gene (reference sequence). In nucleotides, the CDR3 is TGTGCCAGCAGTTTAGCGGGCGGGCTCTCTTACGAGCAGTACTTC. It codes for CASSLAGGLSYEQYF.

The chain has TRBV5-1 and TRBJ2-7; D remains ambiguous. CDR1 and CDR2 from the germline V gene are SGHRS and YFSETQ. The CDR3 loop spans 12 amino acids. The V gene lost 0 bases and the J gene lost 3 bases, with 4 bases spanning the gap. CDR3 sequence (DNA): TGCGCCAGCAGCTTGGATGACTACGAGCAGTACTTC. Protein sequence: CASSLDDYEQYF.

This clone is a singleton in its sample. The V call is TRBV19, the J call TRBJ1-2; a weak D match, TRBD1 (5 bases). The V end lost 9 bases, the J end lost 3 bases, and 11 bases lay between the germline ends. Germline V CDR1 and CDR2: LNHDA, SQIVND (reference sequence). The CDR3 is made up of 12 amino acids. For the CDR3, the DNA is TGTGCCAGCAGGGACGCCGACTATGGCTACACCTTC. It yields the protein CASRDADYGYTF.

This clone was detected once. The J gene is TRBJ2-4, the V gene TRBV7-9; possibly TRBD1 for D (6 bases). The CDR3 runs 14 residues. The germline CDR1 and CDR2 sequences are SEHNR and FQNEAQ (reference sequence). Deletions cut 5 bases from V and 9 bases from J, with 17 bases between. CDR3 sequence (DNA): TGTGCCAGCAGCCCAGACTTGGGGGCTCTCATTCAGTACTTC. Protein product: CASSPDLGALIQYF.

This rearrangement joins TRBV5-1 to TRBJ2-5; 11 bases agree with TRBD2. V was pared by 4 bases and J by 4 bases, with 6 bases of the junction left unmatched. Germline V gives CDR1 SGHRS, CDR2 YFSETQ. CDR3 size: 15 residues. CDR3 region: CASSDGTSGTETQYF. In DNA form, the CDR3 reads TGCGCCAGCAGCGACGGGACTAGCGGTACAGAGACCCAGTACTTC.

The CDR3 DNA follows: TGTGCCAGCAGCTTTAGCCCAACAGGGGGCGAGTACTTC. Amino acid sequence: CASSFSPTGGEYF. The chain combines TRBV7-8 with TRBJ2-5; TRBD1 aligns across 9 bases. The V gene end was trimmed by 3 bases and the J gene end by 12 bases; junction bases not matched to a gene: 8. Germline CDR1 and CDR2: SGHVS and FQNEAQ. The CDR3 is made up of 13 amino acids. Full variable domain (remainder filled in from reference TRBV7-8 and TRBJ2-5): GAGVSQSPRYKVAKRGQDVALRCDPISGHVSLFWYQQALGQGPEFLTYFQNEAQLDKSGLPSDRFFAERPEGSVSTLKIQRTQQEDSAVYLCASSFSPTGGEYFGPGTRLLVL.

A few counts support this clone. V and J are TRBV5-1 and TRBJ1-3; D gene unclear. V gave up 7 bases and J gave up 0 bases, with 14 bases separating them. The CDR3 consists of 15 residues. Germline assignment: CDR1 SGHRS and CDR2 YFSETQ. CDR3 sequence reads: CASAADGSSGNTIYF. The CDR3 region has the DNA TGCGCCAGCGCTGCGGACGGCAGCTCTGGAAACACCATATATTTT. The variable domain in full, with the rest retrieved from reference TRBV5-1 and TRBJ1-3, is KAGVTQTPRYLIKTRGQQVTLSCSPISGHRSVSWYQQTPGQGLQFLFEYFSETQRNKGNFPGRFSGRQFSNSRSEMNVSTLELGDSALYLCASAADGSSGNTIYFGEGSWLTVV.

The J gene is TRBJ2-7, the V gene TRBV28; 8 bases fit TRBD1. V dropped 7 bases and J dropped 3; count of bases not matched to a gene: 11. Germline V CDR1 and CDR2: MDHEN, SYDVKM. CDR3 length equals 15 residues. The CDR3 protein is CASTLGGTGIYEQYF. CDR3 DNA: TGTGCCAGCACCCTCGGTGGGACAGGAATCTACGAGCAGTACTTC.

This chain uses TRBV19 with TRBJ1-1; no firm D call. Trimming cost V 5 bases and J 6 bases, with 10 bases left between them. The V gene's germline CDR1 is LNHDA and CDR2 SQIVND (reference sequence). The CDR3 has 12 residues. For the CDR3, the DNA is TGTGCCAGTAGTCACGATGCGCCTGAAGCTTTCTTT. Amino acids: CASSHDAPEAFF.

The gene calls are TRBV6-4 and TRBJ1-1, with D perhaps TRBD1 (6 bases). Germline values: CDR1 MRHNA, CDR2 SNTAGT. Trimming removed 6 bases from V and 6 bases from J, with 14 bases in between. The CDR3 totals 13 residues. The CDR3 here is CASRRTEVSEAFF. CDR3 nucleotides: TGTGCCAGCAGAAGGACAGAAGTTTCTGAAGCTTTCTTT.

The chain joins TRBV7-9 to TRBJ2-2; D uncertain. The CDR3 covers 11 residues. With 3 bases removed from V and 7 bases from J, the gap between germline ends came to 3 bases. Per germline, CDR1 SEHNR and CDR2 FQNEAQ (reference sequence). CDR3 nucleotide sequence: TGTGCCAGCAGCTTTTTCGGGGAGCTGTTTTTT. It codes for CASSFFGELFF.

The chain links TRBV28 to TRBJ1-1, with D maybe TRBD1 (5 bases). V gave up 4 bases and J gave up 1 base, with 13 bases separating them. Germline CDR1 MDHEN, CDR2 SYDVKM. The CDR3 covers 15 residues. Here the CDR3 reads CASSSSQAWNTEAFF. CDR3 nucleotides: TGTGCCAGCAGTTCCTCACAGGCGTGGAACACTGAAGCTTTCTTT. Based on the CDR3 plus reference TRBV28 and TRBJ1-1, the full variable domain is DVKVTQSSRYLVKRTGEKVFLECVQDMDHENMFWYRQDPGLGLRLIYFSYDVKMKEKGDIPEGYSVSREKKERFSLILESASTNQTSMYLCASSSSQAWNTEAFFGQGTRLTVV.

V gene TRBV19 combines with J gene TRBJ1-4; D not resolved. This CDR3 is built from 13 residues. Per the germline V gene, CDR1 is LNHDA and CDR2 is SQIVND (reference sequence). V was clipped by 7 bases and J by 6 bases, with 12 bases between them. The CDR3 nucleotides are TGTGCCAGTACGACGGTACTTTATGAAAAACTGTTTTTT. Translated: CASTTVLYEKLFF.

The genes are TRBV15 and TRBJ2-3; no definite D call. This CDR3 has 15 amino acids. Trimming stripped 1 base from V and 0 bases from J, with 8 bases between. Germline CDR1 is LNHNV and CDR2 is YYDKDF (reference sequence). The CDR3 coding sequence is TGTGCCACCAGCAGAGGGCAGAGTAGCACAGATACGCAGTATTTT. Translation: CATSRGQSSTDTQYF.

This CDR3 reads CASSLSARGSNEKLFF. In DNA form, the CDR3 reads TGTGCCAGCAGTTTATCGGCCCGTGGCAGTAATGAAAAACTGTTTTTT. V usage is TRBV28 and J usage is TRBJ1-4; D gene uncertain. V was clipped by 1 base and J by 4 bases, with 13 bases between them. There are 16 residues in the CDR3. Germline CDR1 is MDHEN and CDR2 is SYDVKM.

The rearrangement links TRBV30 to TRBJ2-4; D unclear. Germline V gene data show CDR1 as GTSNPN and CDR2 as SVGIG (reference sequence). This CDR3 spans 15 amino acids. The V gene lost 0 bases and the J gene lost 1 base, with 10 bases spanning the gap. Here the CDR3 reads CAWSVVLGAKNIQYF. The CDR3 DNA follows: TGTGCCTGGAGTGTAGTCCTGGGGGCCAAAAACATTCAGTACTTC. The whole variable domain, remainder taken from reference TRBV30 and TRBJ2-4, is SQTIHQWPATLVQPVGSPLSLECTVEGTSNPNLYWYRQAAGRGLQLLFYSVGIGQISSEVPQNLSASRPQDRQFILSSKKLLLSDSGFYLCAWSVVLGAKNIQYFGAGTRLSVL.

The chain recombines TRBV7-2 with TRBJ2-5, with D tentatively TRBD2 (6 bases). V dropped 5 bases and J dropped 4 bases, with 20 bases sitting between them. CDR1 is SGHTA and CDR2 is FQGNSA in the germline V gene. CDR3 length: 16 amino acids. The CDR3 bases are TGTGCCAGCAGCCCTCACGGGGGAGGTTTTTTAGAGACCCAGTACTTC. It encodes CASSPHGGGFLETQYF.

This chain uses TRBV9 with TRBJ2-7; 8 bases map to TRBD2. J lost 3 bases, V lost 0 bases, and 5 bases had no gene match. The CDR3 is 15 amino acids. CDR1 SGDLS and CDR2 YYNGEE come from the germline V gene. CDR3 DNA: TGTGCCAGCAGCGTAGAGGGAGCGGGGGACTACGAGCAGTACTTC. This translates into CASSVEGAGDYEQYF.